Below, one TCR beta chain is given with its context. This clonotype was seen more than once but under ten times. No cognate antigen has been identified for it. Base qualities are not recorded, but no much larger clone differs from it by a single base. The record originates from a study of early T cells in non-severe SARS-CoV-2 infection (dated by TCRdb to the early 2020s). With respect to the entire study: TCR sequencing used bulk RNA from unsorted whole blood, so alpha and beta chains could not be paired. Findings and caveats that apply to the study as a whole: Matching against VDJdb was skewed toward anti-spike CD8 responses, likely underestimated virus-specific expansions, and missed private and CD4 specificities.

Receptors were amplified or captured by 5' RACE. Sequencing used a NextSeq 500. To correct for sequencing error and PCR bias, the TCR library protocol tagged individual cDNA molecules with unique molecular identifiers. Both TCR alpha and beta chains were sequenced, and tight co-correlation was observed between alpha and beta sequence abundances in each sample. On the authors' methods: V gene, J gene and CDR3 annotation of TCR sequences was performed with Decombinator V4. TCRs were defined as expanded if a significant change between any two time points was detected under a Poisson model with p below 0.0001. Abundances of TCRs were expressed as counts per million after normalisation to the total number of TCRs sequenced in each sample. MAIT TCRs were defined by TRAV1-2 paired with TRAJ12, TRAJ20 or TRAJ33, and iNKT TCRs by TRAV10 paired with TRAJ18. VDJdb, accessed 1 November 2021, was searched for CMV, EBV and SARS-CoV-2 annotated TCRs, excluding TCRs annotated for multiple antigens. In-frame beta chains were kept once TCRdb had trimmed the public reads at Q25 with fastp and called clones with MiXCR. For every CDR3 protein sequence, its rows merge into one entry that carries the most common genes and DNA. These V and J calls are TCRdb output, not the study's own analysis. In this sample the table shows some 96,000 distinct CDR3 sequences, 11% of which occur a single time. The top ten constitute roughly 5% of the sample.

This was a case-control study nested in a cohort of healthcare workers in London, UK, who had nasopharyngeal swab PCR tests and blood samples taken every week. Between 23 and 31 March 2020, the week of the UK lockdown, healthcare workers were enrolled and then followed up weekly for as long as 16 weeks. Germline trimming amounts to 4 bases on V and 3 bases on J, with 5 as the count of junction bases outside the gene matches. The CDR3 sequence holds 17 residues, the cysteine and phenylalanine included. Just the 51-base CDR3 DNA is kept, in frame starting at base 1. The germline V gene yields SGHRS for CDR1 and YFSETQ for CDR2.

The receptor was isolated from an adult who was a healthcare worker with PCR-confirmed SARS-CoV-2 infection or an uninfected control (not recorded which). The sample in question was whole blood, obtained at baseline. The rearranged segments are TRBV5-1 and TRBJ2-2; TRBD2 agrees with 14 junctional bases. In nucleotides, the sequence is TGCGCCAGCAGCCACCGGGGACTAGCGGGAGACACCGGGGAGCTGTTTTTT. The translation is CASSHRGLAGDTGELFF.